A selection of T cell receptor beta chains follows, all from one sample in a study of cytotoxic CD8 clonotypes in ibrutinib-treated CLL. TCRdb's copy holds only in-frame clones and misses some; the assay was immunoSEQ multiplex PCR. Of 33,000 or so clones listed, nearly 50% are singletons. The input for sequencing was PBMCs, taken before ibrutinib treatment. Receptors were obtained from a human donor with chronic lymphocytic leukemia. The CDR3 runs from the conserved cysteine through the conserved F or W. The D gene is left open where the match is weak. Rows give clone size only sometimes, using once, few, many, or a class for an expanded clone.

>TRBJ2-3|TRBD1|TRBV5-6|NA
CASSRDRDSSTDTQYF
TGTGCCAGCAGCCGGGACAGGGACTCTAGCACAGATACGCAGTATTTT
>TRBJ2-7|TRBD2|TRBV30|NA
CAWSIPGGGTPVEQYF
TGTGCCTGGAGTATCCCTGGCGGGGGGACCCCTGTCGAGCAGTACTTC
>TRBJ2-1|TRBD2|TRBV7-8|NA
CASSLVERGGRSFGYNEQFF
TGTGCCAGCAGCTTAGTTGAGCGGGGGGGCCGGAGTTTTGGCTACAATGAGCAGTTCTTC
>TRBJ2-7|NA|TRBV5-4|NA
CASSLPVTGEQYF
TGTGCCAGCAGCTTGCCGGTAACGGGCGAGCAGTACTTC
>TRBJ2-5|NA|TRBV4-2|NA
CASSQDGKTQYF
TGTGCCAGCAGCCAAGACGGAAAGACCCAGTACTTC
>TRBJ2-7|TRBD2|TRBV5-1|once
CASSLGGLAGPYEQYF
TGCGCCAGCAGCTTGGGCGGGCTAGCGGGGCCGTACGAGCAGTACTTC
>TRBJ2-2|NA|TRBV4-2|few
CASSQVDGELFF
TGTGCCAGCAGCCAAGTTGACGGGGAGCTGTTTTTT
>TRBJ1-1|TRBD1|TRBV6-5|NA
CASSVDRTNTEAFF
TGTGCCAGCAGCGTGGACAGGACGAACACTGAAGCTTTCTTT
>TRBJ2-6|NA|TRBV10-3|NA
CAIREGTGANVLTF
TGTGCCATCAGGGAGGGGACCGGGGCCAACGTCCTGACTTTC
>TRBJ2-2|NA|TRBV5-1|NA
CASSQVGGAGELFF
TGCGCCAGCAGCCAGGTGGGGGGCGCCGGGGAGCTGTTTTTT
>TRBJ1-5|TRBD1|TRBV10-3|medium-sized
CAMQDRVGQPQHF
TGTGCCATGCAGGACAGGGTCGGTCAGCCCCAGCATTTT
>TRBJ2-1|NA|TRBV11-2|NA
CASSLEVHNEQFF
TGTGCCAGCAGCCTCGAAGTCCACAATGAGCAGTTCTTC
>TRBJ1-6|NA|TRBV11-2|few
CASSLVYNSPLHF
TGTGCCAGCAGCTTAGTTTATAATTCACCCCTCCACTTT
>TRBJ2-2|NA|TRBV5-5|NA
CASAAGGGRTGELFF
TGTGCCAGCGCCGCGGGCGGGGGCAGAACCGGGGAGCTGTTTTTT